Described below is a single T cell receptor (beta chain) sequence and its context. Losses at the gene ends were 5 bases for V and 3 bases for J; bases not matched to a gene: 7. CDR3 length: 13 residues. Germline V gene data show CDR1 as GTSNPN and CDR2 as SVGIG (reference sequence). The data stem from a study of blood T cell repertoires in COVID-19. The wider study: Whether acute or convalescent, the COVID-19 samples came from the United States, Italy and Spain. In each case, the material was cDNA or gDNA derived from T cells, B-cell-depleted T cells, or PBMCs.

As handled by the study authors: Estimation of nucleated cell counts was performed using reference gene primer amplification. TCRdb keeps only in-frame clones here, not all; method: immunoSEQ multiplex PCR. The V and J calls and clone size are taken from that table; D and trimming were inferred from the DNA. The sample shows about 170,000 clones, around 82% of them seen only once. The source is a woman older than 75 with acute or convalescent COVID-19. The material sequenced was peripheral blood. V usage is TRBV30 and J usage is TRBJ2-7, with 7 bases that match TRBD1. Here the CDR3 DNA reads TGTGCCTGGGGCATAGGACAGGTCTACGAGCAGTACTTC. Amino acid sequence: CAWGIGQVYEQYF.